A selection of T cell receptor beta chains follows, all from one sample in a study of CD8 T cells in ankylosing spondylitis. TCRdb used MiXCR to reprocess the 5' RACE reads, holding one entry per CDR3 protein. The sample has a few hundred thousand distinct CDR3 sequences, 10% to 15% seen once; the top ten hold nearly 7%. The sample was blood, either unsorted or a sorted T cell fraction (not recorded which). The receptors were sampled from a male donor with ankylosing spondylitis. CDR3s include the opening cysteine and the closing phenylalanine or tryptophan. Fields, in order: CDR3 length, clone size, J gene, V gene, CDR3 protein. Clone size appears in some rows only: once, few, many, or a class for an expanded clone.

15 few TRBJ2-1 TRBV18 CASSPRQVSYNEQFF
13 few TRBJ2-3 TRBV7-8 CASSLETEGTQYF
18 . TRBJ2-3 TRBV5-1 CASSLGLRTPGLIDTQYF
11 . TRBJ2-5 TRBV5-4 CASSMRGVQYF
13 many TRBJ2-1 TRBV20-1 CSARDSNTPEQFF
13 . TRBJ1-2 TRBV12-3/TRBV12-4 CASSFVGQYGYTF
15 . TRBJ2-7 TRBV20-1 CSANPSQDRPHEQYF
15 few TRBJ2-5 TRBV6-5 CASSYSLGVQETQYF
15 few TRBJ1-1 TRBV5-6 CASSPGGGRGTEAFF
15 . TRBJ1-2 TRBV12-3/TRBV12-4 CASSPGGQGNYGYTF
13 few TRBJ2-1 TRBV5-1 CASSPSEYNEQFF
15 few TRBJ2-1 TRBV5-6 CASSLFAQTNNEQFF
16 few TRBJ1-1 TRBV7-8 CASSLQSRGAGTEAFF
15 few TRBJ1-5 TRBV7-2 CASSSGGTSNQPQHF
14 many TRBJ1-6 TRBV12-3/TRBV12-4 CASITSGDRSPLHF
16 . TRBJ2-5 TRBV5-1 CASSLDAGGGRETQYF
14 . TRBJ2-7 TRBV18 CASSPPSLTYEQYF
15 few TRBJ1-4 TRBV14 CASSQERQGYEKLFF
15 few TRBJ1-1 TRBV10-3 CAISFEDRGGTEAFF
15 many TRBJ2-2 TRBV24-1 CATSDGTGHTGELFF
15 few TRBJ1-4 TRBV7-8 CASSLTRSGDEKLFF
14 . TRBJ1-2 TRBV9 CASSVEDRFYGYTF
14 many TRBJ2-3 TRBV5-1 CASSLGGVKDTQYF
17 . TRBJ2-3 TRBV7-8 CASSLIGLAGTPDTQYF
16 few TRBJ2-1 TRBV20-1 CSARFLAGPVFDEQFF
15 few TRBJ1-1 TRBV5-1 CASSFQSGTGSEAFF
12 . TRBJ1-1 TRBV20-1 CSASVRQGKAFF
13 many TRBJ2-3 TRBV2 CASSPTGPDTQYF
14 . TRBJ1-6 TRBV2 CASSEDRGPSPLHF
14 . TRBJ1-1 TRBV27 CASSLWGVGTEAFF
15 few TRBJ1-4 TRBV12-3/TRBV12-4 CASRDRGGGAEKLFF
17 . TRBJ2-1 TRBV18 CASSPSGYSVVSNEQFF
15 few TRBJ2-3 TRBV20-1 CSAREGGAGTDTQYF
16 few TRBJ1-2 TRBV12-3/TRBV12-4 CASSLWAGGENYGYTF
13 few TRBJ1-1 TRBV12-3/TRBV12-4 CASSLGGPYGAFF
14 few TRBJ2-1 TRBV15 CATSRLAGEDEQFF
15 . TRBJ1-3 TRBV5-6 CASSLYAIGGNTIYF
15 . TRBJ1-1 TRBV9 CASSGGGQGWTEAFF
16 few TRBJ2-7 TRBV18 CASSRELAGSSYEQYF
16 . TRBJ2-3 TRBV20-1 CSAKGRGGVGTDTQYF
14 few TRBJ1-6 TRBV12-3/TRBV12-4 CASSLYGYNSPLHF
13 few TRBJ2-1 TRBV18 CASSREDYNEQFF
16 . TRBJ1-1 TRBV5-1 CASSSYYGQGGTEAFF
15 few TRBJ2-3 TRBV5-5 CASSLDSTSTDTQYF
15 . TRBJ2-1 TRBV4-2 CASSQVSSGYNEQFF
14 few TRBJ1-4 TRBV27 CASSQTGGGLKLFF
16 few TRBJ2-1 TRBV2 CASSPTASGEYNEQFF
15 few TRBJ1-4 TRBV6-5 CASSYLGGSNEKLFF
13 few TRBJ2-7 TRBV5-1 CASTGLGSYEQYF
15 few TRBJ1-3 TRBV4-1 CASSQGGVSGNTIYF
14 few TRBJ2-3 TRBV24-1 CATSGGKDTDTQYF
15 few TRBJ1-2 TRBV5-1 CASSSYPGGYYGYTF
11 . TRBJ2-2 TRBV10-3 CAISDAGELFF
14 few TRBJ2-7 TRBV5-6 CASSAGTYLYEQYF
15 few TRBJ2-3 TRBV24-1 CATSDLAEEGNTQYF
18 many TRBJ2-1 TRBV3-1 CASSQGATRELQMRGQFF
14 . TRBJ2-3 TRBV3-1 CASSRDRGRDTQYF